The T cell receptor beta chain described here comes from a study of blood T cell repertoires in COVID-19. In the study overall: COVID-19 samples, acute and convalescent, were from the United States, Italy and Spain.

The V end was cut by 4 bases, the J end by 10 bases, with 19 bases between. There are 14 residues in the CDR3. Germline V gene data show CDR1 as SEHNR and CDR2 as FQNEAQ (reference sequence). How the authors handled the data: Estimation of nucleated cell counts relied on the amplification of reference gene primers. Data came from immunoSEQ multiplex PCR; TCRdb stores just in-frame clones and leaves some out. That table furnishes V, J and clone size, whereas the DNA furnished D and trimming. The table has 70,000 or so clones, around 85% seen once. The rearrangement links TRBV7-9 to TRBJ1-1, with D uncertain. This clonotype was sampled from a woman older than 75 with active or convalescent COVID-19. The sequenced sample was peripheral blood. CDR3 sequence (DNA): TGTGCCAGCAGCTCCTTTGTCGCCCCGAGTCGAGCTTTCTTT. It translates to CASSSFVAPSRAFF.